This is a list of T cell receptor beta chains from one sample in a study of blood T cell repertoires in COVID-19. Measured with immunoSEQ multiplex PCR; TCRdb has only the in-frame clones, and not every one. The repertoire holds over 200,000 clones, with around 86% as singletons. The sample was PBMCs or T cells enriched from blood (not recorded which). The receptors stem from a woman between 50 and 59 years old with acute COVID-19. Both conserved end residues are part of each CDR3. The order of the fields is D gene, J gene, V gene, clone size, CDR3 protein, CDR3 DNA. D genes are given only for firm matches. Clone size, where shown, is once, few, many, or a class for clones that have expanded.

TRBD1 TRBJ1-6 TRBV7-9 NA CASSSNPLGGENSPLHF TGTGCCAGCAGCTCCAACCCCTTAGGGGGCGAGAATTCACCCCTCCACTTT
TRBD2 TRBJ2-7 TRBV6-2/TRBV6-3 NA CASSLAGGSYEQYF TGTGCCAGCAGTTTAGCGGGGGGGTCCTACGAGCAGTACTTC
NA TRBJ2-3 TRBV2 few CASRETRLTDTQYF TGTGCCAGCCGGGAAACTAGACTCACAGATACGCAGTATTTT
NA TRBJ2-7 TRBV5-1 NA CASSLQGSQAHEQYF TGCGCCAGCAGCTTGCAGGGGAGCCAAGCCCACGAGCAGTACTTC
NA TRBJ1-6 TRBV7-9 NA CASSHNWGDTYNSPLHF TGTGCCAGCAGCCACAATTGGGGGGATACCTATAATTCACCCCTCCACTTT
NA TRBJ1-1 TRBV18 few CASSPRISRGVNTEAFF TGTGCCAGCTCACCCCGAATCAGCCGGGGGGTGAACACTGAAGCTTTCTTT
TRBD1 TRBJ1-4 TRBV3-1/TRBV3-2 NA CASSRWQGVGDEKLFF TGTGCCAGCAGCCGGTGGCAGGGGGTCGGGGATGAAAAACTGTTTTTT
TRBD1 TRBJ2-4 TRBV7-9 NA CASGQGALNIQYF TGTGCCAGCGGCCAGGGGGCTTTGAACATTCAGTACTTC
NA TRBJ2-1 TRBV5-1 NA CASSVEAMSYNEQFF TGCGCCAGCAGCGTCGAGGCGATGTCCTACAATGAGCAGTTCTTC
NA TRBJ2-2 TRBV19 NA CASSGGWNTGELFF TGTGCCAGTAGTGGGGGGTGGAACACCGGGGAGCTGTTTTTT
NA TRBJ1-3 TRBV19 NA CASHDRHPTGNTIYF TGTGCCAGTCATGACAGGCATCCAACGGGAAACACCATATATTTT
TRBD2 TRBJ2-3 TRBV5-8 NA CASSKKRGPGDTQYF TGTGCCAGCAGCAAGAAGCGGGGGCCCGGAGATACGCAGTATTTT
TRBD1 TRBJ1-5 TRBV30 NA CAWSGQGNQPQHF TGTGCCTGGAGTGGACAGGGAAATCAGCCCCAGCATTTT
TRBD1 TRBJ2-3 TRBV24-1 NA CATSDFGRGQDTQYF TGTGCCACCAGTGATTTCGGCAGGGGGCAAGATACGCAGTATTTT
NA TRBJ1-6 TRBV6-5 NA CASSYTVYNSPLHF TGTGCCAGCAGTTACACAGTTTACAATTCACCCCTCCACTTT
NA TRBJ2-2 TRBV7-2 NA CASSGGRTTGELFF TGTGCCAGCAGCGGGGGCAGGACCACCGGGGAGCTGTTTTTT
TRBD2 TRBJ2-7 TRBV11-2 NA CASSFGRELYEQYF TGTGCCAGCAGCTTCGGGCGGGAGCTCTACGAGCAGTACTTC
NA TRBJ2-1 TRBV2 NA CASSEQEGLSYNEQFF TGTGCCAGCAGTGAACAGGAGGGCCTCTCCTACAATGAGCAGTTCTTC